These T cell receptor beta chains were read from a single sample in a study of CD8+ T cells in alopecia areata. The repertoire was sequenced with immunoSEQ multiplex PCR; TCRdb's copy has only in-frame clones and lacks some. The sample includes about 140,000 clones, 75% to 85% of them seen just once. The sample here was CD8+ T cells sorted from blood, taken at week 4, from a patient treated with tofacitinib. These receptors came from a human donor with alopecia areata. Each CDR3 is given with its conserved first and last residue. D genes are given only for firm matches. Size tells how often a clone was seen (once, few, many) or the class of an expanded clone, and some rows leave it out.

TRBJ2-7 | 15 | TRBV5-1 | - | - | CASSLEVDGLREQYF | TGCGCCAGCAGCTTGGAAGTCGACGGGCTGCGCGAGCAGTACTTC
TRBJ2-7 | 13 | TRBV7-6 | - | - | CASSLKASHEQYF | TGTGCCAGCAGCTTAAAGGCTTCCCACGAGCAGTACTTC
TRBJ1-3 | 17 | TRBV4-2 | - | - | CASSPKAGDLSGNTIYF | TGTGCCAGCAGCCCCAAGGCTGGAGACCTCTCTGGAAACACCATATATTTT
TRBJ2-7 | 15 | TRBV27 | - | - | CASSLSLTVPYEQYF | TGTGCCAGCAGTTTATCCCTGACAGTCCCCTACGAGCAGTACTTC
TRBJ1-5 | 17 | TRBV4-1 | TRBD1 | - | CASSQDGRTGDNQPQHF | TGCGCCAGCAGCCAAGATGGTAGGACAGGAGACAATCAGCCCCAGCATTTT
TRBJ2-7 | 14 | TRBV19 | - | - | CASSIGDRPYEQYF | TGTGCCAGTAGTATCGGAGACAGACCCTACGAGCAGTACTTC
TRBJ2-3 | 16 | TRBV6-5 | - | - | CASSFRQGGGTDTQYF | TGTGCCAGCAGTTTCCGACAGGGCGGGGGGACAGATACGCAGTATTTT
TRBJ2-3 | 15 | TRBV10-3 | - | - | CAISAGTRGTDTQYF | TGTGCCATCAGCGCGGGGACTCGAGGCACAGATACGCAGTATTTT
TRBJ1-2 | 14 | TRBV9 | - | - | CASSPLLHPGGYTF | TGTGCCAGCAGCCCGTTGCTGCATCCGGGAGGCTACACCTTC
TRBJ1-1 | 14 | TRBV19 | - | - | CASSIAGGNTEAFF | TGTGCCAGTAGTATCGCGGGCGGCAACACTGAAGCTTTCTTT
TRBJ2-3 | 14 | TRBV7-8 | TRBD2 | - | CASSLARGLANQYF | TGTGCCAGCAGCTTAGCGCGAGGACTAGCAAACCAGTATTTT
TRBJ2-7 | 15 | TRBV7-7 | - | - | CASSLGQGPSYEQYF | TGTGCTAGCAGCTTAGGGCAGGGCCCTTCCTACGAGCAGTACTTC
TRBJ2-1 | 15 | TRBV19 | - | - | CASSIPGLSYNEQFF | TGTGCCAGTAGTATACCCGGGTTATCCTACAATGAGCAGTTCTTC
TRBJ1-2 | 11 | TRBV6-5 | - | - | CASRSNYGYTF | TGTGCCAGCAGGTCGAACTATGGCTACACCTTC
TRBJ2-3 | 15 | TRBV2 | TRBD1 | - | CAGRQGTSSTDTQYF | TGTGCCGGCCGACAGGGGACGAGTAGCACAGATACGCAGTATTTT
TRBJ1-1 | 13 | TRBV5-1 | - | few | CASSLVSGQEAFF | TGCGCCAGCAGCTTGGTCTCTGGACAGGAAGCTTTCTTT
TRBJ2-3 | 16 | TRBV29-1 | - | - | CSVGGGGTHLPDTQYF | TGCAGCGTTGGGGGGGGCGGGACCCACCTCCCAGATACGCAGTATTTT
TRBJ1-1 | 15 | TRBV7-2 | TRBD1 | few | CASSLVEGANTEAFF | TGTGCCAGCAGCTTAGTAGAGGGGGCGAACACTGAAGCTTTCTTT
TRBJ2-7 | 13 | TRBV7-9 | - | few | CASSFAGSYEQYF | TGTGCCAGCAGCTTCGCAGGCTCCTACGAGCAGTACTTC
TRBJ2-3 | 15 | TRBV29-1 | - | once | CSVDPRGKNTDTQYF | TGCAGCGTTGATCCTCGTGGGAAGAACACAGATACGCAGTATTTT
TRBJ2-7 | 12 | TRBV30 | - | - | CAWRGDRYEQYF | TGTGCCTGGAGAGGAGACAGATACGAGCAGTACTTC
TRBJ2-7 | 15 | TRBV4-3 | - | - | CASSQEVTVPYEQYF | TGCGCCAGCAGCCAAGAAGTAACAGTCCCCTACGAGCAGTACTTC
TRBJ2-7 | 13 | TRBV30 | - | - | CAWSEGVSYEQYF | TGTGCCTGGAGTGAGGGAGTCTCCTACGAGCAGTACTTC
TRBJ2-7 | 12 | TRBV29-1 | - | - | CSVGDDGYEQYF | TGCAGCGTTGGGGACGATGGATACGAGCAGTACTTC
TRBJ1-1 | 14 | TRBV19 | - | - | CASSMIRLNTEAFF | TGTGCCAGTAGTATGATCAGGCTGAACACTGAAGCTTTCTTT
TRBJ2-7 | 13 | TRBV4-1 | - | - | CASSQQGGDEQYF | TGCGCCAGCAGCCAACAGGGGGGAGACGAGCAGTACTTC
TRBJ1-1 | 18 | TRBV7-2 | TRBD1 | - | CASSLAGRQGILNTEAFF | TGTGCCAGCAGCTTAGCGGGACGACAGGGGATATTGAACACTGAAGCTTTCTTT
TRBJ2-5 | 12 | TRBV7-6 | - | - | CASSLDAQTQYF | TGTGCCAGCAGCTTAGATGCGCAGACCCAGTACTTC
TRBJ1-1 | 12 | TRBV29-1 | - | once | CSVRQVNTEAFF | TGCAGCGTTAGACAGGTGAACACTGAAGCTTTCTTT
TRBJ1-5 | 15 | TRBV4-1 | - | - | CASSQGQSRNQPQHF | TGCGCCAGCAGCCAAGGACAGAGTCGAAATCAGCCCCAGCATTTT
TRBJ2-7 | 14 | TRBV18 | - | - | CASSPPGQLYEQYF | TGTGCCAGCTCACCCCCTGGACAGCTCTACGAGCAGTACTTC
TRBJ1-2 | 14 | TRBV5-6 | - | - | CASQGVGYDYGYTF | TGTGCCAGTCAGGGTGTCGGGTACGACTATGGCTACACCTTC
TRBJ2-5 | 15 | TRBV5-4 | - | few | CASSQGIGGQETQYF | TGTGCCAGCAGCCAAGGAATTGGGGGCCAAGAGACCCAGTACTTC
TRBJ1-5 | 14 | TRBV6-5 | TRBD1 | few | CASSYGQGSQPQHF | TGTGCCAGCAGTTACGGACAGGGCTCCCAGCCCCAGCATTTT
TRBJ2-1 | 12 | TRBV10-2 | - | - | CASSEFRHEQFF | TGCGCCAGCAGTGAGTTTCGGCATGAGCAGTTCTTC
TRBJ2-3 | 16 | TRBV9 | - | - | CASSVVQTTLTDTQYF | TGTGCCAGCAGCGTAGTTCAGACGACCCTCACAGATACGCAGTATTTT
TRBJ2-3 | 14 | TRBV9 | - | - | CASSPEGFTDTQYF | TGTGCCAGCAGCCCTGAGGGCTTCACAGATACGCAGTATTTT
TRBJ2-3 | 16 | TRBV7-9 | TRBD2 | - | CASSSPRAGVLDTQYF | TGTGCCAGCAGCTCCCCCCGGGCGGGGGTATTAGATACGCAGTATTTT
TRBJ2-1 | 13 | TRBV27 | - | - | CASSASSYNEQFF | TGTGCCAGCAGTGCGAGCTCCTACAATGAGCAGTTCTTC
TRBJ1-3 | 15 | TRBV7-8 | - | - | CASSLGPSAGNTIYF | TGTGCCAGCAGCTTAGGGCCGAGCGCTGGAAACACCATATATTTT
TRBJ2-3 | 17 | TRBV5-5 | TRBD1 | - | CASSLAGTGTHTDTQYF | TGTGCCAGCAGCCTGGCCGGGACAGGGACCCACACAGATACGCAGTATTTT
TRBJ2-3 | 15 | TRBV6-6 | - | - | CASSYYGTGADTQYF | TGTGCCAGCAGTTATTACGGCACGGGGGCGGATACGCAGTATTTT
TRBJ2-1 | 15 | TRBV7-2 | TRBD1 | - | CASSAADRAYNEQFF | TGTGCCAGCAGCGCCGCTGACAGGGCATACAATGAGCAGTTCTTC
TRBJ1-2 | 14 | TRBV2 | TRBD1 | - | CASRPGTGGIGYTF | TGTGCCAGCAGGCCTGGGACAGGGGGTATCGGCTACACCTTC
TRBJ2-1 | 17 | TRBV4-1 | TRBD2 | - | CASSQGVLAASYNEQFF | TGCGCCAGCAGCCAAGGGGTACTAGCGGCCTCCTACAATGAGCAGTTCTTC
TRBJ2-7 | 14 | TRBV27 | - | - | CASRTQVTAYEQYF | TGTGCCAGCCGGACACAGGTTACTGCCTACGAGCAGTACTTC
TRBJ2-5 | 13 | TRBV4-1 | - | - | CASSQDDGETQYF | TGCGCCAGCAGCCAAGACGACGGGGAGACCCAGTACTTC
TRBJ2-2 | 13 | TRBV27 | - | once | CASSLSRTGELFF | TGTGCCAGCAGTTTATCCCGCACCGGGGAGCTGTTTTTT
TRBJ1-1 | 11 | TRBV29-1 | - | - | CSVEGGTEAFF | TGCAGCGTTGAAGGTGGGACTGAAGCTTTCTTT
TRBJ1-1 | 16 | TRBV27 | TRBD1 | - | CASKEPGQGSITEAFF | TGTGCCAGCAAAGAGCCGGGACAGGGCAGCATCACTGAAGCTTTCTTT
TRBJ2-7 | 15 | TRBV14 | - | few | CASSRAAPNPHEQYF | TGTGCCAGCAGCCGGGCGGCGCCAAACCCCCACGAGCAGTACTTC
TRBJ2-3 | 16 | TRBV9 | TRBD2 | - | CASSVGVASGGYTQYF | TGTGCCAGCAGCGTAGGGGTCGCTAGCGGGGGCTATACGCAGTATTTT
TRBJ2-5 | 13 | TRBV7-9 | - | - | CASSSGIQETQYF | TGTGCCAGCAGCTCCGGGATTCAAGAGACCCAGTACTTC
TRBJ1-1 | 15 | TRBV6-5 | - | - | CASSYSGRGNTEAFF | TGTGCCAGCAGTTACTCCGGCAGGGGGAACACTGAAGCTTTCTTT